The rows below give T cell receptor beta chains drawn from one sample of a study of control samples from healthy donors and cancer patients. Data came from immunoSEQ multiplex PCR; TCRdb stores just in-frame clones and leaves some out. In the table there are roughly 120,000 clones, about 88% of which are singletons. The sample was blood. The receptors derive from a man between 50 and 59 years old in good health. The CDR3 runs from the conserved cysteine through the conserved F or W. The order of the fields is clone size, D gene, V gene, J gene, CDR3 protein, CDR3 DNA. The D gene is left open where the match is weak. A clone size is listed for some rows: how often the clone was seen (once, few, many), or a class if it is expanded.

>-|TRBD2|TRBV5-1|TRBJ2-3
CASRGLAGTDTQYF
TGCGCCAGCAGAGGACTAGCGGGCACAGATACGCAGTATTTT
>-|-|TRBV2|TRBJ2-7
CASMRVHEQYF
TGTGCCAGCATGAGGGTTCACGAGCAGTACTTC
>-|-|TRBV20-1|TRBJ2-7
CSAVKSGEQYF
TGCAGTGCCGTTAAGAGCGGAGAGCAGTACTTC
>-|-|TRBV24-1|TRBJ2-6
CATSDSTQGAGANVLTF
TGTGCCACCAGTGATTCGACCCAGGGCGCTGGGGCCAACGTCCTGACTTTC
>-|-|TRBV7-9|TRBJ2-2
CASSFEGDTGELFF
TGTGCCAGCAGCTTCGAGGGGGACACCGGGGAGCTGTTTTTT
>few|-|TRBV30|TRBJ2-2
CAWRGRVKGTGELFF
TGTGCCTGGAGGGGCAGGGTTAAGGGGACCGGGGAGCTGTTTTTT
>-|-|TRBV11-1|TRBJ2-7
CASSQTGLSYEQYF
TGTGCCAGCAGCCAAACAGGGCTCTCCTACGAGCAGTACTTC
>-|TRBD2|TRBV19|TRBJ2-5
CASSIAGTSRQETQYF
TGTGCCAGTAGTATTGCCGGGACTAGCAGGCAAGAGACCCAGTACTTC
>-|-|TRBV3-1/TRBV3-2|TRBJ2-1
CASSPSGGQYNEQFF
TGTGCCAGCAGCCCCTCCGGGGGACAGTACAATGAGCAGTTCTTC
>once|-|TRBV9|TRBJ2-5
CASSVGQTQYF
TGTGCCAGCAGCGTAGGTCAGACCCAGTACTTC
>once|TRBD1|TRBV30|TRBJ1-2
CAWKRNRGANYGYTF
TGTGCCTGGAAAAGAAACAGGGGAGCTAACTATGGCTACACCTTC
>-|-|TRBV6-1|TRBJ1-2
CASSEGSFDGANYGYTF
TGTGCCAGCAGTGAAGGTAGTTTCGACGGAGCTAACTATGGCTACACCTTC
>once|-|TRBV11-2|TRBJ2-5
CASSFVGLGARETQYF
TGTGCCAGCAGCTTTGTCGGTCTTGGGGCCCGGGAGACCCAGTACTTC
>-|TRBD2|TRBV6-5|TRBJ2-1
CASSFLAGTDNEQFF
TGTGCCAGCAGCTTTCTAGCGGGGACTGACAATGAGCAGTTCTTC
>-|-|TRBV10-3|TRBJ1-2
CAISDRDGANYGYTF
TGTGCCATCAGTGATAGGGATGGAGCTAACTATGGCTACACCTTC
>-|-|TRBV3-1/TRBV3-2|TRBJ2-5
CASSQWETTKQETQYF
TGTGCCAGCAGCCAGTGGGAGACCACAAAACAAGAGACCCAGTACTTC
>-|-|TRBV7-9|TRBJ2-5
CASSPQQAQETQYF
TGTGCCAGCAGCCCGCAACAGGCGCAAGAGACCCAGTACTTC
>-|-|TRBV7-2|TRBJ2-2
CASSPRVTGELFF
TGTGCCAGCAGCCCCAGGGTCACCGGGGAGCTGTTTTTT
>-|-|TRBV10-2|TRBJ1-5
CASSVGQNNQPQHF
TGCGCCAGCAGTGTCGGACAGAACAATCAGCCCCAGCATTTT
>-|TRBD2|TRBV20-1|TRBJ2-2
CSASRLAGSATGELFF
TGCAGTGCTAGTAGGCTAGCGGGCTCCGCTACCGGGGAGCTGTTTTTT